Here is one TCR beta chain with its context. The antigen is undetermined. Libraries were prepared by immunoSEQ multiplex PCR; TCRdb keeps only in-frame clonotypes and omits some of them. The data contain 34,000 or so clones, approximately 90% of them singletons. This specimen comes from a study of monozygotic twins with cystic fibrosis. The germline gives CDR1 SGDLS, CDR2 YYNGEE. The CDR3 length is 15 residues. V gave up 0 bases and J gave up 4 bases, with 12 bases separating them. Study outcomes and limitations: Unrelated CF individuals shared fewer identical clonotypes than monozygotic CF twins. The repertoire was suggested to be naive-dominated, clonality median 0.0095. No link emerged between shared CDR3 counts and age, concordance or severity.

The origin of this receptor is a boy younger than 10 with cystic fibrosis. Material: blood. This rearrangement joins TRBV9 to TRBJ2-3; D is perhaps TRBD1 or TRBD2 (6 bases each). CDR3 nucleotides: TGTGCCAGCAGCGTAGACACGGGGGCGGCAGATACGCAGTATTTT. Protein: CASSVDTGAADTQYF.